The present T cell receptor (beta chain) was sequenced within a study of neurological immune-mediated disorders. Study results and limitations: According to phylogenetic grouping, one related-CDR3 cluster, a possible signature, contained the repertoires of 18 of 34 multiple sclerosis patients.

Trimming took 1 base from V and 8 from J, leaving 22 bases between them. Germline V lookup: CDR1 DFQATT, CDR2 SNEGSKA (reference sequence). The CDR3 runs 16 residues. TCRdb redid the calling of the 5' RACE reads with MiXCR, one entry per CDR3 protein. The data contain roughly 88,000 distinct CDR3 sequences, roughly 3.2% of them singletons. PBMCs stored at -80 C, numbering 2 million, were the origin of the unsorted libraries. This clonotype was counted ten times or more. The antigen remains unidentified. Sequenced material: PBMCs. The chain joins TRBV20-1 to TRBJ2-3, with D possibly being TRBD1 (6 bases). The receptor comes from a woman aged 45-65 years with multiple sclerosis. The CDR3 DNA sequence: TGCAGTGCTAGAGCTCCCGTGGTGGGGGCCGCACCTACGCAGTATTTT. Encoded protein: CSARAPVVGAAPTQYF.